This record looks at one T cell receptor beta chain sequence and its context. The antigen is unknown. This CDR3 contains 13 residues. Looked up from germline, CDR1 is MNHEY and CDR2 is SVGEGT. The data were taken from a study of T cells expressing NK-cell markers. Study overall: Underlying the TCR beta repertoires were sorted CD3+CD56+NKG2C+, CD3+CD56+NKG2C- and CD3+CD56-NKG2C+ T cells. Study-wide points: No clear determination of HCMV specificity was made for expanded NKG2C+ T cell clones. Dominant NKG2C+ clonotype frequencies of about 1.0-8% of CD8+ T cells were measured in several donors.

Scientists made TCR beta cDNA using 5'RACE template switching with UMIs. TCRdb re-analyzed the 5' RACE reads; it lists each CDR3 protein once, without DNA. The table lists 550,000 to 600,000 distinct CDR3 sequences. Sample: blood T cells: a sorted CD56 or NKG2C T cell subset, CD4+ or CD8+ T cells, or bulk PBMC T cells (not recorded which). The TCR sequence derives from a man in his late teens or twenties in good health. V and J are TRBV6-2 or TRBV6-3 and TRBJ2-7; lacking DNA, the TRBD1 call made by TCRdb goes unchecked. CDR3 sequence: CASSSGHPDQQYF.